This record concerns one TCR beta chain sequence. This sample was taken from a study of blood T cell repertoires in COVID-19. Turning to the study itself: T cells, B-cell-depleted T cells, or PBMCs provided the cDNA or gDNA that served as material.

Original processing methods: The assay estimated nucleated cells by amplifying reference gene primers. The protocol was immunoSEQ multiplex PCR, while the TCRdb copy is restricted to in-frame clones and leaves out a portion. The V and J calls and clone size were taken over from that table, and D and trimming were inferred from the DNA. This table has some 250,000 clones, approximately 85% appearing once. Germline CDR1 reads SNHLY; CDR2 reads FYNNEI. V lost 3 bases and J lost 2; bases outside the gene matches: 11. The CDR3 runs to 18 residues. This TCR was recovered from a man older than 75 with acute or convalescent COVID-19. The source material was peripheral blood. The chain couples TRBV2 to TRBJ1-5; TRBD1 matches 9 bases. CDR3 DNA: TGTGCCAGCAGTGAGGCGATGGGGACAGGGCTGGGCAATCAGCCCCAGCATTTT. It translates to CASSEAMGTGLGNQPQHF.